This TCR beta chain was sequenced for a study of T cell repertoires in ileal Crohn's disease. Looking at the study overall: Operated complications were stricturing disease (approximately 60%) and penetrating disease (approximately 39%).

Sequencing was performed with immunoSEQ multiplex PCR; in TCRdb, only in-frame clones are kept and a portion is missing. The sample carries a few thousand clones, roughly 90% recorded once. Germline loops: CDR1 KGHSH, CDR2 LQKENI. V lost 1 base and J 0 bases, leaving 10 bases between the germline ends. This CDR3 contains 16 residues. The sorted cells were lamina propria lymphocytes from surgical specimens, first isolated by density gradient. Patients were adults with ileal or ileocolonic Crohn's disease needing resection. The sequencing sample was made of CD4+ T cells from ileum. V and J are TRBV18 and TRBJ2-4; D is uncertain. The TCR comes from an adult with Crohn's disease. Some clones in this sample may be carry-over from other donors' samples. CDR3 in DNA: TGTGCCAGCTCACCACGGGCAGCATTAGCCAAAAACATTCAGTACTTC. Its protein is CASSPRAALAKNIQYF.